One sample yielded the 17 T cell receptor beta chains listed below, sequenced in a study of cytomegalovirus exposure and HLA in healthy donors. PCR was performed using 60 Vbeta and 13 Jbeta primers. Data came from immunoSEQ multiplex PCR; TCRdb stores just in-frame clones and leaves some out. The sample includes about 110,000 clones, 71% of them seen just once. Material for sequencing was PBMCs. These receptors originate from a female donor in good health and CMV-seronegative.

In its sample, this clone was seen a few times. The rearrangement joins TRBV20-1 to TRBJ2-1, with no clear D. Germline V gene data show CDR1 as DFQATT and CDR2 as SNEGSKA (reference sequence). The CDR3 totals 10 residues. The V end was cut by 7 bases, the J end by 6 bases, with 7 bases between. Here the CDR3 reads CSVMANEQFF. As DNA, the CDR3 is TGCAGTGTTATGGCCAATGAGCAGTTCTTC.

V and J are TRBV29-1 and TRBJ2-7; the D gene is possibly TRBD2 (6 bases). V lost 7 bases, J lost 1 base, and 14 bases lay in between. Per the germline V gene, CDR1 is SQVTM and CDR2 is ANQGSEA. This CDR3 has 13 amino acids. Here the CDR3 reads CSAWSAGSYEQYF. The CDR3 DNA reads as TGCAGCGCCTGGTCGGCGGGATCCTACGAGCAGTACTTC.

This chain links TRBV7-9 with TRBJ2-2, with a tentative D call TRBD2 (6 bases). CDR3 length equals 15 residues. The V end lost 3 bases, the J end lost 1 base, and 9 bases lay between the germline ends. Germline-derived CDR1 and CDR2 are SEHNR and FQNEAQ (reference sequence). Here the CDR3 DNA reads TGTGCCAGCAGCTTGGTCGGGGGGAACACCGGGGAGCTGTTTTTT. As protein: CASSLVGGNTGELFF. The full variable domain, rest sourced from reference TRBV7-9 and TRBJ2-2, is DTGVSQNPRHKITKRGQNVTFRCDPISEHNRLYWYRQTLGQGPEFLTYFQNEAQLEKSRLLSDRFSAERPKGSFSTLEIQRTEQGDSAMYLCASSLVGGNTGELFFGEGSRLTVL.

CDR3 nucleotide sequence: TGTGCCAGCAACAACCCTTCGTACCAAGAGACCCAGTACTTC. Amino acid sequence: CASNNPSYQETQYF. The rearrangement joins TRBV6-6 to TRBJ2-5; D gene ambiguous. CDR3 length: 14 residues. CDR1 MNHNY and CDR2 SVGAGI come from the germline V gene (reference sequence). V lost 7 bases and J 0 bases, leaving 12 bases between the germline ends.

CDR3 residues: CASSLRGGRDFSYNEQFF. In DNA form, the CDR3 reads TGTGCCAGCAGCTTACGGGGAGGGAGGGACTTCTCCTACAATGAGCAGTTCTTC. The chain uses TRBV11-2 and TRBJ2-1, with 7 bases matching TRBD2. Germline-derived CDR1 and CDR2 are SGHAT and FQNNGV. This CDR3 has 18 residues. After removal of 2 bases from V and 0 bases from J, the junction contained 10 bases not matched to a gene.

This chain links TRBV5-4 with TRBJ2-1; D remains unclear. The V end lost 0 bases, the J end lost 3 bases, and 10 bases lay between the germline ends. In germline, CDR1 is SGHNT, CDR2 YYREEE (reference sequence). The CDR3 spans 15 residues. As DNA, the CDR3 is TGTGCCAGCAGCTTGGGACATCGAAGCTACAATGAGCAGTTCTTC. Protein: CASSLGHRSYNEQFF.

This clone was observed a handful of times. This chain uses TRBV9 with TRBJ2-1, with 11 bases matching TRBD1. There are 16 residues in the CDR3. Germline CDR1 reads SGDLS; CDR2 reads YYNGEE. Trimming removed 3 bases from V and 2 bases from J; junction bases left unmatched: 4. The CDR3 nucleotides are TGTGCCAGCAGCGCTTGGGACAGGGGGACCTACAATGAGCAGTTCTTC. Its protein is CASSAWDRGTYNEQFF.

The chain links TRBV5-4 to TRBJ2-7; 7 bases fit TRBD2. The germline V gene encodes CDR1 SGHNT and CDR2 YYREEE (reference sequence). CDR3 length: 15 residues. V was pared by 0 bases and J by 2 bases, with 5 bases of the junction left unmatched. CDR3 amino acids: CASSLDAGEAYEQYF. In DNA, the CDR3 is TGTGCCAGCAGCTTGGACGCGGGAGAGGCCTACGAGCAGTACTTC. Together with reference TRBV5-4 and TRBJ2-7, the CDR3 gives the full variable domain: ETGVTQSPTHLIKTRGQQVTLRCSSQSGHNTVSWYQQALGQGPQFIFQYYREEENGRGNFPPRFSGLQFPNYSSELNVNALELDDSALYLCASSLDAGEAYEQYFGPGTRLTVT.

CDR3 in amino acids: CAWSAPDFSSYEQYF. CDR3 nucleotides: TGTGCCTGGAGTGCTCCTGACTTCAGCTCCTACGAGCAGTACTTC. V usage is TRBV30 and J usage is TRBJ2-7; no firm D call. From germline, CDR1 is GTSNPN and CDR2 SVGIG (reference sequence). The CDR3 is made up of 15 amino acids. Deletions cut 1 base from V and 0 bases from J, with 13 bases between.

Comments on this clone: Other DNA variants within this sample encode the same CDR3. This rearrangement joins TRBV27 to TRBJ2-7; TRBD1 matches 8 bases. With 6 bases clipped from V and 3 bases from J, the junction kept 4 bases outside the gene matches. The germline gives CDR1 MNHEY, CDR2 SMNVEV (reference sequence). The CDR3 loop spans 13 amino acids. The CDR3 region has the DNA TGTGCCAGCAGAAGGACAGGGCACTACGAGCAGTACTTC. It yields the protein CASRRTGHYEQYF.

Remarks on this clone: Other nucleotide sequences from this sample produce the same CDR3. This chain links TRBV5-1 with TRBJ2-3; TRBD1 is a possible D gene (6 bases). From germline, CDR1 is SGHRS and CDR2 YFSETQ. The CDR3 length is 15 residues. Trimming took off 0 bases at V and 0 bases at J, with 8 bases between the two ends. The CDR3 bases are TGCGCCAGCAGCTTGGGGGGGACAAGCACAGATACGCAGTATTTT. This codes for CASSLGGTSTDTQYF.

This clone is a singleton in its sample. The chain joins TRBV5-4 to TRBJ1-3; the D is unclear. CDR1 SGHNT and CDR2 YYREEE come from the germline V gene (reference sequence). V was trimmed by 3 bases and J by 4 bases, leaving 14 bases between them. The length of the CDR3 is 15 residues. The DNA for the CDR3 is TGTGCCAGCAGCTCGACCCGCGGGGTAGGAAACACCATATATTTT. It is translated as CASSSTRGVGNTIYF.

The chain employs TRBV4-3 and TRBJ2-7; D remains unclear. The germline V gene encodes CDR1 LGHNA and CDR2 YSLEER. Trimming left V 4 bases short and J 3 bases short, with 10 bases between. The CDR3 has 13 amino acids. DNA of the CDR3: TGCGCCAGCAGCCCCCTGCGTGGCTACGAGCAGTACTTC. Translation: CASSPLRGYEQYF.

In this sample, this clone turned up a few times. The CDR3 DNA reads TGCGCCAGCAGCCAAGATCTAGCCTACGAGCAGTACTTC. As protein: CASSQDLAYEQYF. This chain uses TRBV4-1 with TRBJ2-7, with D unresolved. The V and J ends lost 0 bases and 2 bases respectively, with 5 bases between them. The germline V gene encodes CDR1 MGHRA and CDR2 YSYEKL. The CDR3 has 13 residues.

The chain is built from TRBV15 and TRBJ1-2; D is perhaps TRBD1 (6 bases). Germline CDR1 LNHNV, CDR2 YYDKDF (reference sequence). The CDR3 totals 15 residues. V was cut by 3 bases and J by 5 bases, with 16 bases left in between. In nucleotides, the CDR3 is TGTGCCACCAGCAGGGTGGTACAGGGTTTTTATGGCTACACCTTC. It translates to CATSRVVQGFYGYTF.

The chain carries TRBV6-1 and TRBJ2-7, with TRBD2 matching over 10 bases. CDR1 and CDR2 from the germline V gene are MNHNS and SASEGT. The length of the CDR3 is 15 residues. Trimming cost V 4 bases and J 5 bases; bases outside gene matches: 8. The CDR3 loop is CASSVVASGSDEQYF. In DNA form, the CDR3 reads TGTGCCAGCAGTGTAGTCGCTAGCGGGAGCGACGAGCAGTACTTC.

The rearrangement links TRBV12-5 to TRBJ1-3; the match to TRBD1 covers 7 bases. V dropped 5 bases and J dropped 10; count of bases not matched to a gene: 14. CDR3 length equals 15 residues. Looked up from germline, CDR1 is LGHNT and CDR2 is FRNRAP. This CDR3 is CASGTGPGGKGTIYF. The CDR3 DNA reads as TGTGCTAGTGGTACTGGGCCAGGGGGTAAGGGAACCATATATTTT.